This TCR beta chain was profiled in a study of shared clonotypes between healthy human individuals. Germline values: CDR1 LNHDA, CDR2 SQIVND (reference sequence). The CDR3 runs to 13 residues. V was trimmed by 3 bases and J by 5 bases, leaving 8 bases between them. The repertoire was sequenced with immunoSEQ multiplex PCR; TCRdb's copy has only in-frame clones and lacks some. The sample yields over 950,000 clones, around 77% seen once. Sequencing was done on a sample of memory CD4+ T cells from PBMCs. The subset denotes: CD45RA-negative fraction. The clonotype comes from a man younger than 35 in good health. Some clones in this sample may be carry-over from other donors' samples. J is TRBJ1-5 and V is TRBV19; D might be TRBD1 (5 bases). CDR3 protein: CASSMGLHQPQHF. CDR3 DNA sequence: TGTGCCAGTAGTATGGGACTCCATCAGCCCCAGCATTTT. Filled out from reference TRBV19 and TRBJ1-5, the complete variable domain reads DGGITQSPKYLFRKEGQNVTLSCEQNLNHDAMYWYRQDPGQGLRLIYYSQIVNDFQKGDIAEGYSVSREKKESFPLTVTSAQKNPTAFYLCASSMGLHQPQHFGDGTRLSIL.